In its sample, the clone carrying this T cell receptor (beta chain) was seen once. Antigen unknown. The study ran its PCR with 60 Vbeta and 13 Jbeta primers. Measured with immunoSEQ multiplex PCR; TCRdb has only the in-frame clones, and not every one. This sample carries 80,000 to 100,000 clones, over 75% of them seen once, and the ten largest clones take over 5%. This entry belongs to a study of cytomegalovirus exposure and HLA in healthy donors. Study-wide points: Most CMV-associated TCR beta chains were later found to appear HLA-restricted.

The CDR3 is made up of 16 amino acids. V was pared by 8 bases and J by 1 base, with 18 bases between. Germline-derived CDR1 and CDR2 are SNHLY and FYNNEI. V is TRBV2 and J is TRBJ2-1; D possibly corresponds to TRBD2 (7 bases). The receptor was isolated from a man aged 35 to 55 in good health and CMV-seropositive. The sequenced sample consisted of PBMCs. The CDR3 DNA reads TGTGCCAGCGGGGGGGGCGGGACGGGATCCTACAATGAGCAGTTCTTC. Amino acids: CASGGGGTGSYNEQFF.